What follows are 12 T cell receptor beta chains derived from one specimen sequenced in a study of shared clonotypes between healthy human individuals. The data were produced by immunoSEQ multiplex PCR, yet TCRdb's version contains in-frame clones alone and is incomplete. This sample has approximately 2.4 million clones, with around 95% found just once. Sequencing was carried out using naive CD4+ T cells sorted from blood. Subset meaning: CD45RA+ positively selected. The receptors were sampled from a man between 18 and 29 years old in good health.

This chain joins TRBV18 and TRBJ2-5, with D possibly TRBD2 on 7 matching bases. Looked up from germline, CDR1 is KGHSH and CDR2 is LQKENI. This CDR3 comprises 18 residues. Between the trimmed V and J ends, which lost 0 bases and 0 bases, there was a span of 17 bases. CDR3 DNA sequence: TGTGCCAGCTCACCACCTAACAGGGCGGGGACTAACCAAGAGACCCAGTACTTC. Its translation is CASSPPNRAGTNQETQYF. The entire variable domain, with the rest obtained from reference TRBV18 and TRBJ2-5, is as follows: NAGVMQNPRHLVRRRGQEARLRCSPMKGHSHVYWYRQLPEEGLKFMVYLQKENIIDESGMPKERFSAEFPKEGPSILRIQQVVRGDSAAYFCASSPPNRAGTNQETQYFGPGTRLLVL.

A remark on this clone: The same CDR3 arises from other DNA sequences in this sample as well. The CDR3 here is CASSLRGGNQPQHF. In DNA form, the CDR3 reads TGTGCCAGCAGCTTGCGGGGTGGCAATCAGCCCCAGCATTTT. The chain carries TRBV5-6 and TRBJ1-5; D remains unclear. Trimming took 1 base from V and 2 from J, leaving 7 bases between them. CDR1 is SGHDT and CDR2 is YYEEEE in the germline V gene. This CDR3 is built from 14 residues.

The chain couples TRBV28 to TRBJ1-4; 8 bases fit TRBD1. Per germline, CDR1 MDHEN and CDR2 SYDVKM. CDR3 length: 14 amino acids. V gave up 3 bases and J gave up 4 bases; unmatched junction bases: 1. CDR3 sequence reads: CASSLGQVNEKLFF. The CDR3 coding sequence is TGTGCCAGCAGTTTGGGACAGGTTAATGAAAAACTGTTTTTT.

The chain joins TRBV9 to TRBJ2-2; TRBD1 might be the D (5 bases). Germline-derived CDR1 and CDR2 are SGDLS and YYNGEE. Trimming pared 4 bases from V and 8 bases from J, leaving 21 bases between. The CDR3 has 16 residues. This CDR3 is CASSPIGQGGPGELFF. In DNA, the CDR3 is TGTGCCAGCAGCCCGATCGGGCAGGGTGGACCGGGGGAGCTGTTTTTT. Looking up the rest from reference TRBV9 and TRBJ2-2 gives the full variable domain: DSGVTQTPKHLITATGQRVTLRCSPRSGDLSVYWYQQSLDQGLQFLIQYYNGEERAKGNILERFSAQQFPDLHSELNLSSLELGDSALYFCASSPIGQGGPGELFFGEGSRLTVL.

This clone was observed once. The gene calls are TRBV4-3 and TRBJ2-4; TRBD2 is a possible D gene (5 bases). Per germline, CDR1 LGHNA and CDR2 YSLEER. CDR3 length: 17 amino acids. Between the trimmed V and J ends, which lost 0 bases and 4 bases, there was a span of 16 bases. The CDR3 protein is CASSQEVEWPGKNIQYF. The CDR3 nucleotides read TGCGCCAGCAGCCAAGAAGTCGAGTGGCCGGGAAAAAACATTCAGTACTTC.

This clone was seen a single time. V gene TRBV5-1 combines with J gene TRBJ1-2, with 7 bases fitting TRBD1. The CDR3 is 13 amino acids. Per the germline V gene, CDR1 is SGHRS and CDR2 is YFSETQ. The V and J ends lost 5 bases and 4 bases, in that order; junction bases with no gene match: 5. The CDR3 nucleotides are TGCGCCAGCAGTCAGGGGGAGAGCTATGGCTACACCTTC. It translates to CASSQGESYGYTF.

The gene calls are TRBV30 and TRBJ1-5, with D hard to call. The V gene lost 0 bases and the J gene lost 3 bases, with 12 bases spanning the gap. Looked up from germline, CDR1 is GTSNPN and CDR2 is SVGIG (reference sequence). CDR3 size: 15 residues. This CDR3 is CAWSVRGQTNQPQHF. Here the CDR3 DNA reads TGTGCCTGGAGTGTACGAGGGCAGACCAATCAGCCCCAGCATTTT.

This clone has just one count. The V and J genes are TRBV5-4 and TRBJ1-5; D unclear. Trimming cost V 2 bases and J 4 bases, with 4 bases left between them. Germline CDR1 is SGHNT and CDR2 is YYREEE (reference sequence). The CDR3 contains 12 residues. The CDR3 reads CASSLENQPQHF. DNA for the CDR3: TGTGCCAGCAGCTTAGAGAATCAGCCCCAGCATTTT.

This chain connects TRBV7-2 to TRBJ1-5, with a weak D call TRBD1 (6 bases). CDR3 length: 15 amino acids. Per germline, CDR1 SGHTA and CDR2 FQGNSA. V shed 4 bases and J shed 4 bases, with 14 bases lying between them. CDR3 protein: CASSSTGTTNQPQHF. DNA of the CDR3: TGTGCCAGCAGCTCCACCGGGACAACGAATCAGCCCCAGCATTTT. The full variable domain, with the rest looked up from reference TRBV7-2 and TRBJ1-5, is GAGVSQSPSNKVTEKGKDVELRCDPISGHTALYWYRQSLGQGLEFLIYFQGNSAPDKSGLPSDRFSAERTGGSVSTLTIQRTQQEDSAVYLCASSSTGTTNQPQHFGDGTRLSIL.

Note on this clone: The same CDR3 is also encoded by other DNA sequences in this sample. The chain combines TRBV18 with TRBJ2-3; the D is unclear. This CDR3 is built from 14 residues. V was cut by 4 bases and J by 2 bases, with 10 bases left in between. Germline CDR1 and CDR2: KGHSH and LQKENI. CDR3 in amino acids: CASSRGQTTDTQYF. Here the CDR3 DNA reads TGTGCCAGCTCACGGGGTCAGACCACAGATACGCAGTATTTT. Variable domain in full (rest from reference TRBV18 and TRBJ2-3): NAGVMQNPRHLVRRRGQEARLRCSPMKGHSHVYWYRQLPEEGLKFMVYLQKENIIDESGMPKERFSAEFPKEGPSILRIQQVVRGDSAAYFCASSRGQTTDTQYFGPGTRLTVL.

The chain carries TRBV19 and TRBJ1-2; D may be TRBD1 (5 bases). CDR1 is LNHDA and CDR2 is SQIVND in the germline V gene (reference sequence). This CDR3 has 14 amino acids. With 2 bases removed from V and 7 bases from J, the gap between germline ends came to 14 bases. The CDR3, as DNA: TGTGCCAGTAGTATACGGGGGACCCCCGGTGGCTACACCTTC. It specifies CASSIRGTPGGYTF.

The chain joins TRBV2 to TRBJ2-2; D gene uncertain. The CDR3 has 12 amino acids. Trimming pared 7 bases from V and 6 bases from J, leaving 9 bases between. Per germline, CDR1 SNHLY and CDR2 FYNNEI. The CDR3 nucleotides are TGTGCCAGCAAAGTTCGATCCGGGGAGCTGTTTTTT. Its protein is CASKVRSGELFF.